In its sample, the clone carrying this T cell receptor beta chain was seen once. What it binds is not known. The data derive from a study of T cells in localized non-small cell lung cancer. Whole-study findings and limits: Heterogeneity within the tumor remains possible, as just one region underwent sequencing. There was higher T cell clonality in uninvolved adjacent lung than in tumor, and it was highest there. Elevated blood T cell density was associated with longer overall survival. In adjacent lung, a median roughly 60 of the top 100 tumor clones were found.

Libraries were prepared by immunoSEQ multiplex PCR; TCRdb keeps only in-frame clonotypes and omits some of them. Among 45,000 to 60,000 clones listed, over 60% were seen once. The TCR originated in a woman aged 35 to 70 with stage II lung adenocarcinoma. The material was PBMCs, obtained before any cancer treatment.

CDR3 sequence: CASSEYEGGPTEAFF. As DNA, the CDR3 is TGCGCCAGCAGTGAGTATGAAGGGGGCCCCACTGAAGCTTTCTTT. The genes are TRBV10-2 and TRBJ1-1; 7 positions match TRBD1. With V trimmed by 1 base and J by 4 bases, 6 bases remained unmatched. CDR1 and CDR2 (germline): WSHSY, SAAADI. The length of the CDR3 is 15 residues.